This T cell receptor (beta chain) was observed in a study of Ad26.COV2.S vaccination and SARS-CoV-2 variants. Here immunoSEQ multiplex PCR was the method, and the copy in TCRdb shows in-frame clones only, minus some. Seen here are about 440,000 clones, about 92% observed once, and the top ten hold 4.3%. Treatment indicated: some 20 received Ad26.COV2.S at low or high dose, single or two shots; about 5 received placebo; per-sample allocation not given. Specimens were obtained on day 63 following the first vaccine or placebo injection. Germline V gene lookup returns CDR1 MDHEN and CDR2 SYDVKM. The CDR3 contains 13 residues. The V gene lost 3 bases and the J gene lost 5 bases, with 7 bases spanning the gap.

This TCR came from a person aged 18-60 years who received the Ad26.COV2.S COVID-19 vaccine or a placebo. The sample here was peripheral blood, taken in a trial of Ad26.COV2.S vaccine versus placebo. The chain uses TRBV28 and TRBJ1-4; no clear D. CDR3 in amino acids: CASSLGVNEKLFF. The DNA of the CDR3 is TGTGCCAGCAGTTTGGGCGTCAATGAAAAACTGTTTTTT.